This T cell receptor beta chain appears in the sequencing data of a study of blood T cell repertoires in COVID-19. Study information: The United States, Italy and Spain were the sources of the acute and convalescent COVID-19 samples. T cells, B-cell-depleted T cells, or PBMCs provided the cDNA or gDNA that served as material.

Authors' data handling: Reference gene primers were amplified, and this amplification served to estimate nucleated cell counts. Data came from immunoSEQ multiplex PCR; TCRdb stores just in-frame clones and leaves some out. V, J and clone size were drawn from that table, and D and trimming were deduced from the DNA. This sample carries about 58,000 clones, 85% to 90% of them seen once, and the ten largest clones take 6.5% to 8%. The CDR3 contains 15 residues. Germline CDR1 reads LGHDT; CDR2 reads YNNKEL (reference sequence). V lost 2 bases and J lost 2; bases outside the gene matches: 2. Sequenced: peripheral blood. The chain recombines TRBV3-1 (or the pseudogene TRBV3-2) with TRBJ2-3, with 9 bases that match TRBD1. The source of this sequence is a human donor with active COVID-19. The donor label of this sample is uncertain. The CDR3 DNA reads as TGTGCCAGCAGCCAATGGGACAGGGCCACAGATACGCAGTATTTT. It yields the protein CASSQWDRATDTQYF.